Following are 9 T cell receptor beta chains from one sample sequenced in a study of blood T cell repertoires in COVID-19. Libraries were prepared by immunoSEQ multiplex PCR; TCRdb keeps only in-frame clonotypes and omits some of them. The table lists approximately 440,000 clones, about 92% of them singletons. The sequenced material came from PBMCs or T cells enriched from blood (not recorded which). These receptors originate from a man aged 18 to 35 who had recovered from COVID-19.

As DNA, the CDR3 is TGTGCCAGCAGCCAAGTACGAGGGCGAGTCTCTGGAAACACCATATATTTT. Translating it yields CASSQVRGRVSGNTIYF. The rearrangement joins TRBV3-1 (or the pseudogene TRBV3-2) to TRBJ1-3; D not resolved. This CDR3 comprises 17 residues. V lost 1 base to trimming and J lost 0 bases, with 13 bases between them. Germline loops: CDR1 LGHDT, CDR2 YNNKEL (reference sequence).

V and J are TRBV14 and TRBJ1-2, with D possibly being TRBD1 (6 bases). The CDR3 is made up of 15 amino acids. Looked up from germline, CDR1 is SGHDN and CDR2 is FVKESK. Trimming took off 3 bases at V and 4 bases at J, with 15 bases between the two ends. The CDR3 loop is CASSHLSQGTYGYTF. The CDR3 nucleotides are TGTGCCAGCAGCCACCTGTCACAGGGTACCTATGGCTACACCTTC.

The chain has TRBV11-2 and TRBJ1-1; a possible D gene is TRBD1 (5 bases). This CDR3 has 15 residues. The V and J ends lost 1 base and 2 bases respectively, with 11 bases between them. CDR1 SGHAT and CDR2 FQNNGV come from the germline V gene. Here the CDR3 DNA reads TGTGCCAGCAGCTTAGTCGGCACAGGTAACACTGAAGCTTTCTTT. Translation: CASSLVGTGNTEAFF.

The chain recombines TRBV5-6 with TRBJ2-7; 7 bases are a match to TRBD1. There are 14 residues in the CDR3. CDR1 is SGHDT, CDR2 YYEEEE, per germline. Trimming removed 3 bases from V and 2 bases from J; junction bases left unmatched: 5. The CDR3 here is CASSWGTAPYEQYF. CDR3 coding DNA: TGTGCCAGCAGCTGGGGGACAGCCCCCTACGAGCAGTACTTC.

Details on this clone: Other nucleotide sequences from this sample produce the same CDR3. The chain joins TRBV10-3 to TRBJ1-2; D is unresolved. Germline lookup yields CDR1 ENHRY and CDR2 SYGVKD. Trimming took off 0 bases at V and 5 bases at J, with 10 bases between the two ends. The CDR3 consists of 14 residues. For the CDR3, the DNA is TGTGCCATCAGTGAGTCGGCAGGTGGATATGGCTACACCTTC. Translated: CAISESAGGYGYTF.

The chain carries TRBV7-6 and TRBJ1-5, with TRBD1 as a possible D gene (5 bases). Trimming stripped 5 bases from V and 6 bases from J, with 11 bases between. The CDR3 has 13 residues. Germline V lookup: CDR1 SGHVS, CDR2 FNYEAQ. CDR3: CASSRGGIQPQHF. CDR3 coding DNA: TGTGCCAGCAGCCGGGGGGGAATTCAGCCCCAGCATTTT.

The CDR3 DNA sequence: TGCAGTGCTAGTTTTGGCGGGAGGGTTGGCACCGGGGAGCTGTTTTTT. It codes for CSASFGGRVGTGELFF. The chain couples TRBV20-1 to TRBJ2-2; TRBD2 agrees at 9 bases. This CDR3 comprises 16 residues. The trim removed 3 bases at V and 4 bases at J, leaving 9 bases unmatched. Germline V gene sequence: CDR1 DFQATT, CDR2 SNEGSKA (reference sequence).

The chain employs TRBV5-4 and TRBJ2-7, with TRBD1 matching 9 bases. Germline V CDR1 and CDR2: SGHNT, YYREEE (reference sequence). This CDR3 has 14 residues. Trimming at V came to 4 bases and at J to 3 bases, leaving 5 bases not matched to a gene. DNA of the CDR3: TGTGCCAGCAGCCCGGGACAGGGAATCTACGAGCAGTACTTC. Encoded protein: CASSPGQGIYEQYF.

The V and J genes are TRBV18 and TRBJ1-2; D ambiguous. CDR1 is KGHSH, CDR2 LQKENI, per germline. The CDR3 totals 16 residues. V was cut by 3 bases and J by 8 bases, with 22 bases left in between. The DNA of the CDR3 is TGTGCCAGCTCACCCCGGGGAGGCACACTGGAGCGCGGCTACACCTTC. Translation: CASSPRGGTLERGYTF.